This T cell receptor (beta chain) is from a study of blood T cells in healthy people across ages (dated by TCRdb to the mid-2010s). For context, the study as a whole: Template switching captured roughly one uniquely barcoded TCR beta cDNA molecule per two T cells in model experiments. Age-related changes in TCR beta repertoire diversity were measured in the study by deep sequencing normalized with unique cDNA molecular identifiers. Four age groups were formed from the donors: young (average approximately 15 years), middle-aged (around 39), aged (roughly 56) and long-lived (roughly 88). To avoid experimental bias, donors of different ages were distributed randomly across sequencing lanes. For two donors (one aged 18 to 29 and one aged 80 or older), the study analyzed two additional independent replicas of 1 million unique cDNA reads from the same blood draw. Overall study results and their limits: Donor CMV infection status was unknown, potentially confounding age-related changes in expanded clonotypes. Estimates of total diversity based on one million sequenced T cells were considered lower bounds and underestimates. Observed TCR beta diversity per million T cells fell roughly linearly with age, and a significant reduction was already apparent by age roughly 40. A strong correlation was found between observed TCR beta diversity and the percentage of naive T cells measured by flow cytometry. Compared with the aged group, the long-lived group had more naive CD4+ T cells, fewer expanded clones and increased TCR diversity, suggesting age selection. Since profiling was done on bulk unsorted PBMCs, naive and antigen-experienced compartments could not be conclusively compared.

Library generation was performed with 5' RACE. Sequencing instrument: Illumina HiSeq 2500. A second PCR of about 6 to 12 cycles was run with a J-beta primer mix and a sample-barcoded 5' primer. A template-switch 5' adaptor carrying 12 random nucleotides introduced a unique molecular identifier onto each TCR beta cDNA molecule. At least 2.5 million CDR3-containing paired-end reads were obtained from each sample. First-strand cDNA synthesis was performed from all RNA using the Mint cDNA synthesis kit, with priming by a TRBC-specific oligonucleotide. After uracil-DNA glycosylase treatment, a first 18-cycle PCR used universal primers M1SS and BC2_uni_R on all cDNA. In the authors' own workflow: For normalization, 1 million high-quality reads were randomly selected from each sample, with every read carrying a distinct molecular identifier. Instead of being binned into consensus sequences, reads that shared molecular identifiers were thrown out. CDR3 identification, clonotype clustering and error correction used MiTCR with a Q25 quality threshold and the strictest error-elimination algorithm. Lower-bound total TCR beta diversity was estimated with a nonparametric unseen species model using Euler transformation. In TCRdb, the public reads were trimmed at Q25 with fastp and aligned with MiXCR, with productive beta chains retained. Here each entry gathers all rows of one CDR3 protein and keeps the most common genes and DNA. For this entry, the V and J calls and clone size follow TCRdb and not the study's own pipeline. The sample contains some 780,000 distinct CDR3 sequences, 56% of them found a single time. The ten largest clones represent around a quarter of the sample.

Turning to this clonotype: Its antigen remains unidentified. No qualities accompany the bases; no much larger clone lies one base away.

Systemically healthy Caucasian individuals from Russia, over 30 in total and aged about 6 to 90 years, were included as donors. Each donor gave ten milliliters of peripheral blood, collected into EDTA-treated Vacutainer tubes. Ficoll-Paque density-gradient centrifugation was used to isolate PBMCs, with at least 7 million per sample. Trizol reagent was used to extract total RNA from PBMCs, with at least 6 micrograms per sample. For every donor, flow cytometry on a PBMC aliquot measured the percentage of naive CD45RAhigh/CD27high T cells. The source of this sequence is a middle-aged man in good health. Sample: blood.

The nucleotide sequence reads as follows: TGCGCCAGCAGCACCGGGACGGACAAGGGTTCACCCCTCCACTTT. It codes for CASSTGTDKGSPLHF. The chain is encoded by TRBV5-1 joined to TRBJ1-6, with a weak D call of TRBD1 (5 bases match). The CDR3 covers 15 residues, taking in both the cysteine and the phenylalanine. Only CDR3 DNA is held: 45 bases, read in frame from base 1. At the junction V is shortened by 4 bases and J by 9 bases, with 17 bases in between. CDR1 and CDR2 are drawn from the germline V gene: SGHRS, YFSETQ.